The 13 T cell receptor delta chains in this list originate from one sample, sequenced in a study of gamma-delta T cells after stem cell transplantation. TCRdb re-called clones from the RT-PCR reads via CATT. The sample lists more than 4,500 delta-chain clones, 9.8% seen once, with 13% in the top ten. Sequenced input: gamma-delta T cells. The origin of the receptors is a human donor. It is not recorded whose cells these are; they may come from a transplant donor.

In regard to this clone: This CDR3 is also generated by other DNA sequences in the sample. CDR3: CACDKLLGDTRYTDKLIF. The CDR3 bases are TGTGCCTGTGACAAGTTACTGGGGGATACCCGGTACACCGATAAACTCATCTTT. The genes are TRDV2 and TRDJ1, with 12 bases fitting TRDD3. CDR1 is GEAIGNYY and CDR2 is EKD in the germline V gene. This CDR3 is 18 amino acids long. V trimming: 2 bases; J trimming: 0 bases; junction bases outside the gene matches: 9.

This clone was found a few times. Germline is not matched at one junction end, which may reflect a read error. The chain's CDR3 is CACDTVQGDTDNLIF. In DNA form, the CDR3 reads TGTGCCTGTGACACCGTTCAGGGGGACACCGATAACCTCATCTTT. V and J are TRDV2 and TRDJ1; a weak D match, TRDD3 (6 bases). Germline values: CDR1 GEAIGNYY, CDR2 EKD. The CDR3 runs to 15 residues.

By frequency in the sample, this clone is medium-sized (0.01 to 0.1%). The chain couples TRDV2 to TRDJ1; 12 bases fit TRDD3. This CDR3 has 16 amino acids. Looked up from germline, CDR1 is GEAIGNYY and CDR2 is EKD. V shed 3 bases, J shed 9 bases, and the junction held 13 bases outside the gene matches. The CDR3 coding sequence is TGTGCCTGTGACTCCGCTGGGGGATACGCCGGAGGGGAACTCATCTTT. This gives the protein CACDSAGGYAGGELIF.

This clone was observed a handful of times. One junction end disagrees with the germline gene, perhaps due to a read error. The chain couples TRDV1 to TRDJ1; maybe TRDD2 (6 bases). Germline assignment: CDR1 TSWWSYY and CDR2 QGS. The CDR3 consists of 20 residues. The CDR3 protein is CALGYSLPGLPSPNTDKLIF. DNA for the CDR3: TGTGCTCTTGGGTATTCCCTTCCGGGCCTTCCCTCACCCAACACCGATAAGCTCATCTTT.

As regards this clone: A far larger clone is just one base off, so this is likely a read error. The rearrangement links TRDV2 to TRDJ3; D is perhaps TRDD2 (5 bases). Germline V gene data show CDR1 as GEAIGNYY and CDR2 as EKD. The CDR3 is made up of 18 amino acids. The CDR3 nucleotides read TGTGCCTGTGGCACCGCGTCTCCTAGCTCCTGGGACACCCGACAGATGTTTTTC. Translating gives CACGTASPSSWDTRQMFF.

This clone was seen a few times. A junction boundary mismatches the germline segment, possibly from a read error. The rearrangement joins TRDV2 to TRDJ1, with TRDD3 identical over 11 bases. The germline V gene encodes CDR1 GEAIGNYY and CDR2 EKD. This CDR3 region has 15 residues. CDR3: CARDSLGDTPDKLIF. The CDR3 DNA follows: TGTGCCCGTGACAGCCTGGGGGATACCCCCGATAAACTCATCTTT.

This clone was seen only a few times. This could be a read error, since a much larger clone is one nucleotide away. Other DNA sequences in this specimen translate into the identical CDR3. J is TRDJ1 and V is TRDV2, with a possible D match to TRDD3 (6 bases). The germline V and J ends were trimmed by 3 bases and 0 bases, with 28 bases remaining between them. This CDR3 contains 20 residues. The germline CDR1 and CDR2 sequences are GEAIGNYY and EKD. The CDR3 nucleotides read TGTGCCTGTGACCCAGTCAGGGGGGACACGACGCATCAGTACACCGATAAACTCATCTTT. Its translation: CACDPVRGDTTHQYTDKLIF.

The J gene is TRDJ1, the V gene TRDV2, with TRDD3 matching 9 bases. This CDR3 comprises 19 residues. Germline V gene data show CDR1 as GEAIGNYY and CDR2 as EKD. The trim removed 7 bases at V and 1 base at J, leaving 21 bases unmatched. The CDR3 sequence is CACDAVTGGHAIRTDKLIF. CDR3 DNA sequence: TGTGCCTGCGACGCCGTTACTGGGGGACACGCGATACGCACCGATAAACTCATCTTT.

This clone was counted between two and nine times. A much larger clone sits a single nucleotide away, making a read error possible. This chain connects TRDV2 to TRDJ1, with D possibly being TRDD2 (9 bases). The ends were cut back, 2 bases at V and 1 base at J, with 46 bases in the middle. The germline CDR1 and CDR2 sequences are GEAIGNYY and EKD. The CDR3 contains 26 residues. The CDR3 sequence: CACDNVPPSYGTPGDSSNDCTDKLIF. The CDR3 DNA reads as TGTGCCTGTGACAACGTCCCCCCTTCCTACGGAACGCCGGGGGATAGTTCCAACGATTGCACCGATAAACTCATCTTT.

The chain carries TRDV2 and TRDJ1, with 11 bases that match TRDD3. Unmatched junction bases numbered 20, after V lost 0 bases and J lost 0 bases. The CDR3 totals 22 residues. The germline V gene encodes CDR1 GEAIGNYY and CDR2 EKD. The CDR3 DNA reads TGTGCCTGTGACACCGTTCCGGGCCTGGGGGATACCAAGGCCAGGTACACCGATAAACTCATCTTT. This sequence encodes CACDTVPGLGDTKARYTDKLIF.

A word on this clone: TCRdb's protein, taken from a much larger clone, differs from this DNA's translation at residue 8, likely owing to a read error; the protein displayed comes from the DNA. CDR3: CACDPLNRGPERTDKLIF. The DNA for the CDR3 is TGTGCCTGTGATCCTCTGAACCGGGGCCCCGAGAGGACCGATAAACTCATCTTT. The chain uses TRDV2 and TRDJ1, with D hard to call. The germline V and J ends were trimmed by 4 bases and 2 bases, with 25 bases remaining between them. The CDR3 is 18 amino acids. The germline V gene has CDR1 GEAIGNYY and CDR2 EKD.

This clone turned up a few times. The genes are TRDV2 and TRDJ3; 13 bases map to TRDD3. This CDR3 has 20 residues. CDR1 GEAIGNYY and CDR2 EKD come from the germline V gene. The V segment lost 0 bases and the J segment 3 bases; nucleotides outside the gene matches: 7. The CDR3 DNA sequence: TGTGCCTGTGACACCTTACTGGGGGATACGAATAGCTGGGACACCCGACAGATGTTTTTC. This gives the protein CACDTLLGDTNSWDTRQMFF.

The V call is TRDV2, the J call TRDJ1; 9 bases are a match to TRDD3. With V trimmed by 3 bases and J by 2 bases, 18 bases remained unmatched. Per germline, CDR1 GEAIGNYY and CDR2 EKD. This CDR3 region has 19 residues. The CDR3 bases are TGTGCCTGTGACCCACACCTCACCTTACTGGGGGACCAGACCGATAAACTCATCTTT. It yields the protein CACDPHLTLLGDQTDKLIF.